Listed below are T cell receptor beta chains from one sample, sequenced in a study of blood T cell repertoires in COVID-19. Libraries were prepared by immunoSEQ multiplex PCR; TCRdb keeps only in-frame clonotypes and omits some of them. The table shows 200,000 to 300,000 clones, with around 90% occurring only once. Specimen: PBMCs or T cells enriched from blood (not recorded which). The receptors come from a woman aged 35 to 49 who had been exposed to COVID-19. The CDR3 runs from the conserved cysteine through the conserved F or W. The size entry is marked missing in some rows and otherwise reads once, few, many or a size class.

NA | TRBJ1-1 | TRBV18 | CASSPNQGQNTEAFF
NA | TRBJ1-2 | TRBV7-8 | CASSSDRANYGYTF
NA | TRBJ1-1 | TRBV6-5 | CASRSPGDTEAFF
NA | TRBJ1-6 | TRBV27 | CASSPWTDRSPLHF
NA | TRBJ1-2 | TRBV28 | CASSLSGQNYGYTF
NA | TRBJ2-3 | TRBV11-3 | CASSRGTGPADTQYF
NA | TRBJ1-2 | TRBV7-3 | CASSLEGVYGYTF
few | TRBJ1-5 | TRBV30 | CAWSVTGGRQPQHF
NA | TRBJ1-2 | TRBV5-4 | CASRDGQGPGYGYTF
NA | TRBJ1-6 | TRBV10-3 | CAISESGSSYNSPLHF
NA | TRBJ2-1 | TRBV27 | CASSARGTSYNEQFF
NA | TRBJ1-5 | TRBV5-5 | CASSLGRGSSYSNQPQHF
NA | TRBJ1-1 | TRBV5-4 | CASSLASAVETEAFF
once | TRBJ1-1 | TRBV7-3 | CASRAGGFVTEAFF
NA | TRBJ2-3 | TRBV5-1 | CASSLAGTGSRATQYF
NA | TRBJ1-5 | TRBV7-2 | CASSPRDRNQPQHF
NA | TRBJ1-6 | TRBV7-9 | CASSKPGQQNSPLHF
NA | TRBJ1-2 | TRBV4-3 | CASSQEVGVHGYTF
NA | TRBJ2-3 | TRBV9 | CASSVDREATDTQYF
NA | TRBJ1-1 | TRBV5-1 | CASSLGTGNTEAFF
few | TRBJ2-3 | TRBV12-5 | CASTQGPPADTQYF
NA | TRBJ1-4 | TRBV5-5 | CASSLWSRLNEKLFF
NA | TRBJ1-2 | TRBV7-8 | CASSFLARDSNYYGYTF
NA | TRBJ1-2 | TRBV7-8 | CASSKGTLRGSGGYTF
many | TRBJ2-7 | TRBV6-6 | CASSYSGDYEQYF
NA | TRBJ2-1 | TRBV29-1 | CSTRGGSNNEQFF
NA | TRBJ2-5 | TRBV10-3 | CAISESRETQYF